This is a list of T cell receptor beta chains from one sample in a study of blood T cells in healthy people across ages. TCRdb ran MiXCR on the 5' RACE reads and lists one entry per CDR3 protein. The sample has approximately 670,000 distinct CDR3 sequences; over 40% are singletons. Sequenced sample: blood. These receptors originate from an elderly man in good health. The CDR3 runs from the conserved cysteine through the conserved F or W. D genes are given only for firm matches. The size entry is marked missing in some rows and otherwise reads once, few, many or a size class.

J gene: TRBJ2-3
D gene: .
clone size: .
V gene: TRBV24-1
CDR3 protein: CATSDPATSTDTQYF
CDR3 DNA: TGTGCCACCAGTGACCCGGCGACTAGCACAGATACGCAGTATTTT

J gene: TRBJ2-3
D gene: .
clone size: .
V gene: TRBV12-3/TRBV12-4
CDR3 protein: CASKKAGGVDTQYF
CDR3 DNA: TGTGCCAGCAAGAAGGCAGGGGGGGTAGATACGCAGTATTTT

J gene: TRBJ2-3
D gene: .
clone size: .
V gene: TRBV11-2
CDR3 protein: CASSLRQPDTQYF
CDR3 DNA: TGTGCCAGCAGCCTCAGACAGCCAGATACGCAGTATTTT

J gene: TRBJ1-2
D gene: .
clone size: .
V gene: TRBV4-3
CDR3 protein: CASSRTDRYGYTF
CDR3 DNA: TGCGCCAGCAGCCGTACCGACAGATATGGCTACACCTTC

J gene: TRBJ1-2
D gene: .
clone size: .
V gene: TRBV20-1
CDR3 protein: CSAISGPRHYGYTF
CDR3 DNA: TGCAGTGCTATCTCGGGACCCAGGCACTATGGCTACACCTTC

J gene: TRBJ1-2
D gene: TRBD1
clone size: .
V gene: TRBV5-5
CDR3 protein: CASSLIDRGDYGYTF
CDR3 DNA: TGTGCCAGCAGCTTAATTGACAGGGGCGACTATGGCTACACCTTC

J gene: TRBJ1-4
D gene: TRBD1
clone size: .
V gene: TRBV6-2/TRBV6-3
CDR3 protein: CASEGGQGSWNEKLFF
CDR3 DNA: TGTGCCAGCGAGGGCGGACAGGGATCCTGGAATGAAAAACTGTTTTTT

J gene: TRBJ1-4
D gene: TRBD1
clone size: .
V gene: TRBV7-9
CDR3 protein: CASSPDRGLREKLFF
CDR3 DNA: TGTGCCAGCAGCCCAGACAGGGGTCTAAGGGAAAAACTGTTTTTT

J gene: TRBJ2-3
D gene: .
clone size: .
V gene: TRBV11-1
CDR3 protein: CASSQGRTTDTQYF
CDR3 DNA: TGTGCCAGCAGCCAGGGACGGACCACAGATACGCAGTATTTT

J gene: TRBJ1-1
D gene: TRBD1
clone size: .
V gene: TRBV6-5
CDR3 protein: CASRRDRYTEAFF
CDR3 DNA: TGTGCCAGCAGGAGGGACAGGTACACTGAAGCTTTCTTT

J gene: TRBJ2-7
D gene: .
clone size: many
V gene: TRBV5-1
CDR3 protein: CASSIGTTYEQYF
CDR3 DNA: TGCGCCAGCAGCATCGGGACAACCTACGAGCAGTACTTC

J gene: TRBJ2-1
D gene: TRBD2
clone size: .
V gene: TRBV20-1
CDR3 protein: CSAREPSGEQFF
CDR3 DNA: TGCAGTGCTAGAGAGCCTAGCGGAGAGCAGTTCTTC

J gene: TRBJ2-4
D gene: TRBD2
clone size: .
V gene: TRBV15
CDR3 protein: CATSGFAGGENIQYF
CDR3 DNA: TGTGCCACCAGCGGATTCGCGGGGGGGGAAAACATTCAGTACTTC

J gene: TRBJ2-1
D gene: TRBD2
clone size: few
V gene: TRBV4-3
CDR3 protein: CASSHAETSGRVEQFF
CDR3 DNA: TGCGCCAGCAGCCACGCCGAGACTAGCGGGAGGGTTGAGCAGTTCTTC

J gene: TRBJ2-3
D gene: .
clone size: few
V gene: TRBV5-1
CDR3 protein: CASSLGVSSDTQYF
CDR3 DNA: TGCGCCAGCAGCTTGGGGGTATCTTCAGATACGCAGTATTTT

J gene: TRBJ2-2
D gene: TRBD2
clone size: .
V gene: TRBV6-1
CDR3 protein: CTSIRIAGGMTGELFF
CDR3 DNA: TGTACCAGCATCCGAATAGCGGGAGGGATGACCGGGGAGCTGTTTTTT

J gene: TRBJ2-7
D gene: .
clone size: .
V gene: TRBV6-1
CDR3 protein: CASSEAPGVSYEQYF
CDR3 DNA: TGTGCCAGCAGTGAAGCCCCAGGGGTCTCCTACGAGCAGTACTTC

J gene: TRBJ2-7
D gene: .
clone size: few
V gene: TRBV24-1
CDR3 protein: CATSDSGRGHSYNEQYF
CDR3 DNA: TGTGCCACCAGTGATTCGGGCAGGGGCCACTCCTACAATGAGCAGTACTTC

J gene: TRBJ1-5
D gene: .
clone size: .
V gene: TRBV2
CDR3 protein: CASSFTGINQPQHF
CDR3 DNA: TGTGCCAGCAGCTTTACAGGTATCAATCAGCCCCAGCATTTT

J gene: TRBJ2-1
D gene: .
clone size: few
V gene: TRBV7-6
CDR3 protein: CASSLAGAGIYNEQFF
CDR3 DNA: TGTGCCAGCAGCTTAGCGGGGGCAGGGATATACAATGAGCAGTTCTTC

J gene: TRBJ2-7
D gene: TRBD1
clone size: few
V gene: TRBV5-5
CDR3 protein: CASSYPFQGDLSEQYF
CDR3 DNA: TGTGCCAGCAGTTACCCATTCCAGGGGGATCTTTCCGAGCAGTACTTC

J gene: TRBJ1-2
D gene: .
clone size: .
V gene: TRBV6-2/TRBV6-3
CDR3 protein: CASSDRAALLYGYTF
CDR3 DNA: TGTGCCAGCAGTGACCGGGCCGCCCTCCTCTATGGCTACACCTTC

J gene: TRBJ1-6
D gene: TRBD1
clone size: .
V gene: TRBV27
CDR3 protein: CASSPDRGPSPLHF
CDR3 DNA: TGTGCCAGCAGTCCTGACAGGGGGCCTTCACCCCTCCACTTT

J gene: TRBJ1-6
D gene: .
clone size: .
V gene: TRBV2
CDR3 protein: CASNPDGLSSPLHF
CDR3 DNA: TGTGCCAGCAATCCTGACGGATTAAGTTCACCCCTCCACTTT

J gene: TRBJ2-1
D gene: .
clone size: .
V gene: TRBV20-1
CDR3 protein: CSASQEGRYNEQFF
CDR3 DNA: TGCAGTGCTAGCCAAGAGGGGAGATACAATGAGCAGTTCTTC

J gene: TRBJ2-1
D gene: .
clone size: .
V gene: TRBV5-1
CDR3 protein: CASGVNRNSYNEQFF
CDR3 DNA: TGCGCCAGCGGTGTCAACAGGAATTCCTACAATGAGCAGTTCTTC

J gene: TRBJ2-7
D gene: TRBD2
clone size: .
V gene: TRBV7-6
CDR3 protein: CASSPTGLVYEQYF
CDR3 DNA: TGTGCCAGCAGCCCGACGGGACTAGTGTACGAGCAGTACTTC

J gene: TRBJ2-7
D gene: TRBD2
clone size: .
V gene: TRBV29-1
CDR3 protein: CSVSGTSGRATYEQYF
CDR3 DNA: TGCAGCGTTTCCGGGACTAGCGGGAGGGCAACCTACGAGCAGTACTTC

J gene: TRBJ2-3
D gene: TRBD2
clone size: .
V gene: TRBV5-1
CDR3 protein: CASSRTSGSGGDTQYF
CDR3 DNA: TGCGCCAGCAGCCGAACTAGCGGGAGCGGGGGAGATACGCAGTATTTT

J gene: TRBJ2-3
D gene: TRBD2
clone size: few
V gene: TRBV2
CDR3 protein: CASSQLAGELTDTQYF
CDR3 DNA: TGTGCCAGCAGCCAACTAGCGGGAGAACTCACAGATACGCAGTATTTT

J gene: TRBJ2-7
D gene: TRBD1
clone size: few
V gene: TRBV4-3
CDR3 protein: CASSQEAPPGQARYEQYF
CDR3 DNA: TGCGCCAGCAGCCAAGAAGCCCCCCCTGGACAGGCCCGCTACGAGCAGTACTTC

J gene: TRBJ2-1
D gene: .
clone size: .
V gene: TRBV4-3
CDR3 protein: CASSPDDGRYNEQFF
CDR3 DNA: TGCGCCAGCAGCCCCGATGACGGCAGGTACAATGAGCAGTTCTTC

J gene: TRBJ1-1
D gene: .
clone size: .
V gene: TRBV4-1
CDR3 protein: CASSRPAGAPNTEAFF
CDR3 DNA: TGCGCCAGCAGCCGACCCGCGGGGGCCCCTAACACTGAAGCTTTCTTT

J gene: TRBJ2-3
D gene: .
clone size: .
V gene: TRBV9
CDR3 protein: CASQSGVGGDTQYF
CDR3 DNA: TGTGCCAGCCAGTCGGGAGTAGGCGGAGATACGCAGTATTTT

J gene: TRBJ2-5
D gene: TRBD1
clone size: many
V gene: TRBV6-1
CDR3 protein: CASSGQAQETQYF
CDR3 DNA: TGCGCCAGCAGTGGACAGGCACAAGAGACCCAGTACTTC

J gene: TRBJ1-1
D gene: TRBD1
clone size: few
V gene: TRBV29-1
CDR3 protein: CSARDSMNTEAFF
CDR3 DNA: TGCAGCGCTAGGGACAGCATGAACACTGAAGCTTTCTTT

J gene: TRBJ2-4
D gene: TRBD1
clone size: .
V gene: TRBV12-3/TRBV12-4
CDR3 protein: CASSFLQGARRDIQYF
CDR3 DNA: TGTGCCAGCAGTTTCTTACAGGGGGCGCGGCGGGACATTCAGTACTTC

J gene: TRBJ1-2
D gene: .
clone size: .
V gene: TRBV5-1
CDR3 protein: CASGPGPNYGYTF
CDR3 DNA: TGCGCCAGCGGCCCGGGACCGAACTATGGCTACACCTTC

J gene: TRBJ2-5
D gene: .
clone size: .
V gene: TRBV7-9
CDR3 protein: CASSYARSSETQYF
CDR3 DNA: TGTGCCAGCAGCTACGCGCGGAGCAGCGAGACCCAGTACTTC

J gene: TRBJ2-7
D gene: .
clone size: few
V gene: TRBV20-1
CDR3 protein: CSARDSGHVGQYF
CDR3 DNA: TGCAGTGCTAGAGATAGCGGACACGTCGGGCAGTACTTC

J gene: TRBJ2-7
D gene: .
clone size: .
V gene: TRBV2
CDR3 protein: CASSRGDQYF
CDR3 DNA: TGTGCCAGCAGCAGAGGGGACCAGTACTTC

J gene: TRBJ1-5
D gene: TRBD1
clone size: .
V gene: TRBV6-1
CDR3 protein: CASSYSGTGGQPQHF
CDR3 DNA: TGTGCCAGCAGTTATTCCGGGACAGGGGGTCAGCCCCAGCATTTT

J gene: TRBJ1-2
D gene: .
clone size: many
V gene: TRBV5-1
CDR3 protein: CASSLDRVIYGYTF
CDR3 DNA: TGCGCCAGCAGCTTGGACCGGGTGATCTATGGCTACACCTTC

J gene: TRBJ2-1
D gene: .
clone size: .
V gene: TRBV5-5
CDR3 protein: CASSQRIADLYNEQFF
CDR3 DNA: TGTGCCAGCAGCCAGAGGATTGCGGACCTTTACAATGAGCAGTTCTTC

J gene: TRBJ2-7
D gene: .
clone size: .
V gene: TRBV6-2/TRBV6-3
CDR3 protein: CASRVTSPSYEQYF
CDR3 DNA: TGTGCCAGCAGGGTGACTTCACCCTCCTACGAGCAGTACTTC

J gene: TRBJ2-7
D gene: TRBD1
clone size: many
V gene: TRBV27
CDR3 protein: CASSLSGTGLYEQYF
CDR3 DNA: TGTGCCAGCAGTTTATCCGGGACAGGGCTGTACGAGCAGTACTTC

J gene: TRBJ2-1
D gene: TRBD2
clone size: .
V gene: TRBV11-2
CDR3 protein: CASRGLAGKNEQFF
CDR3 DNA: TGTGCCAGCCGGGGACTAGCGGGGAAGAATGAGCAGTTCTTC

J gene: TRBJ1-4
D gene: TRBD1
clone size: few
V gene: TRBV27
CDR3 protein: CASKFLGTGDEKLFF
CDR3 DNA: TGTGCCAGCAAATTCCTCGGGACAGGGGACGAAAAACTGTTTTTT

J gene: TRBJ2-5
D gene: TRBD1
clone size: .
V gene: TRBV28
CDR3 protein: CASRNRGVETQYF
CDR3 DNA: TGTGCCAGCCGAAACAGGGGAGTGGAGACCCAGTACTTC

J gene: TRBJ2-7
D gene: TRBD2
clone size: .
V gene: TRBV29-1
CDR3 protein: CSVEDTASGSYEQYF
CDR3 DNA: TGCAGCGTTGAAGATACGGCTAGCGGGAGCTACGAGCAGTACTTC